This T cell receptor (beta chain) derives from a study of identical twins. Germline CDR1 is WSHSY and CDR2 is SAAADI. This CDR3 region has 15 residues. V was trimmed by 4 bases and J by 6 bases, leaving 16 bases between them. The study's findings and limits: Models predicted too little out-of-frame TCR alpha sharing in monozygotic twins. The study reached conclusions through statistical analysis that was cross-sectional, not following the same donors. Weaker excess twin sharing was observed in beta out-of-frame sequences.

A universal primer site was created by template switching, with the cDNA bearing unique molecular identifiers. TCRdb reanalysed the 5' RACE reads using MiXCR and keeps one entry per CDR3 protein. The sample consists of 200,000 to 250,000 distinct CDR3 sequences, approximately 7% of them appearing once. In its sample, this clonotype was seen a few times. Its target is not known. Separately, the same data were catalogued under a study of yellow fever vaccine responses in identical twins.

Sample: memory (CD45RO+) T cells sorted from blood. This chain links TRBV10-2 with TRBJ2-1, with D possibly TRBD2 on 5 matching bases. This receptor was taken from a woman between 18 and 30 years old in good health. CDR3 region: CASSGELEKVNEQFF. As DNA, the CDR3 is TGCGCCAGCAGTGGAGAACTAGAGAAGGTCAATGAGCAGTTCTTC.